This TCR beta chain was retrieved from a study of blood T cell repertoires in COVID-19. About the research overall: Sites in the United States, Italy and Spain provided acute and convalescent COVID-19 samples. The cDNA or gDNA used as material had been derived from T cells, B-cell-depleted T cells, or PBMCs.

With V trimmed by 4 bases and J by 6 bases, 11 bases remained unmatched. Germline V gene sequence: CDR1 KGHDR, CDR2 SFDVKD. CDR3 size: 16 residues. In the original processing: For nucleated cells, counts were estimated from reference gene primer amplification. Only in-frame clones appear in the TCRdb table, and some are missing; sequencing was by immunoSEQ multiplex PCR. Clone size and V and J calls were adopted from that table, with D and trimming inferred from the DNA. Of over 150,000 clones in the sample, more than 80% were seen once. Source material: peripheral blood. This chain links TRBV24-1 with TRBJ2-3; 8 bases match TRBD1. The TCR sequence derives from a human donor in a cohort sampled during active COVID-19. This CDR3 reads CATSDQSGTGGDTQYF. The CDR3, as DNA: TGTGCCACCAGTGACCAATCCGGGACAGGAGGGGATACGCAGTATTTT.